This T cell receptor beta chain is drawn from a study of blood T cell repertoires in COVID-19. Study context: From T cells, B-cell-depleted T cells, or PBMCs came the material, which was cDNA or gDNA.

Between the trimmed V and J ends, which lost 9 bases and 8 bases, there was a span of 19 bases. The germline CDR1 and CDR2 sequences are MNHEY and SVGAGI. The CDR3 covers 14 residues. Measured with immunoSEQ multiplex PCR; TCRdb has only the in-frame clones, and not every one. This sample has approximately 75,000 clones, with 80% to 95% found just once. Source material: peripheral blood. The chain carries TRBV6-5 and TRBJ1-4; a possible D gene is TRBD1 (6 bases). The sequence derives from a human donor in a cohort sampled during active COVID-19. CDR3 sequence (DNA): TGTGCCAGTAAAGGGTCAGGGGTTGGGGAAAAACTGTTTTTT. Encoded protein: CASKGSGVGEKLFF.